One sample yielded the 12 T cell receptor beta chains listed below, sequenced in a study of immune evolution from preneoplasia to lung adenocarcinoma. Produced via immunoSEQ multiplex PCR; TCRdb's table is partial and in-frame only. The sample lists approximately 4,300 clones; about nine tenths were seen once. The sample was FFPE minimally invasive lung adenocarcinoma tissue. Receptors originate from a donor older than 65 with lung adenocarcinoma.

The chain employs TRBV6-5 and TRBJ1-2, with a tentative D call TRBD1 (6 bases). The CDR3 has 15 amino acids. The germline V gene encodes CDR1 MNHEY and CDR2 SVGAGI. Trimming removed 0 bases at V and 4 bases at J, with 12 bases between. CDR3 in amino acids: CASSYSLEGGYGYTF. In DNA, the CDR3 is TGTGCCAGCAGTTACTCGTTGGAGGGGGGCTATGGCTACACCTTC.

The chain links TRBV11-2 to TRBJ2-3; D unresolved. Germline V gene data show CDR1 as SGHAT and CDR2 as FQNNGV. V shed 3 bases and J shed 2 bases, with 12 bases lying between them. The CDR3 is 15 residues long. CDR3 in amino acids: CASSLAGSTTDTQYF. DNA for the CDR3: TGTGCCAGCAGCTTGGCCGGGTCCACCACAGATACGCAGTATTTT. Full variable domain (rest looked up from reference TRBV11-2 and TRBJ2-3): EAGVAQSPRYKIIEKRQSVAFWCNPISGHATLYWYQQILGQGPKLLIQFQNNGVVDDSQLPKDRFSAERLKGVDSTLKIQPAKLEDSAVYLCASSLAGSTTDTQYFGPGTRLTVL.

The genes are TRBV27 and TRBJ2-7, with a possible D match to TRBD2 (6 bases). The CDR3 runs to 14 residues. Trimming cost V 8 bases and J 4 bases, with 18 bases left between them. The germline V gene encodes CDR1 MNHEY and CDR2 SMNVEV (reference sequence). For the CDR3, the DNA is TGTGCCAGCGGAACCCGGGACCGGGGGTACGAGCAGTACTTC. Its protein product is CASGTRDRGYEQYF.

The chain recombines TRBV13 with TRBJ2-7; weak D call: TRBD1 (5 bases). Germline CDR1 PRHDT, CDR2 FYEKMQ (reference sequence). The V gene lost 1 base and the J gene lost 3 bases, with 25 bases spanning the gap. This CDR3 is built from 19 residues. CDR3 in amino acids: CASSLVWVRVISKYYEQYF. As DNA, the CDR3 is TGTGCCAGCAGCTTAGTTTGGGTCAGGGTAATTTCAAAATACTACGAGCAGTACTTC.

The V and J genes are TRBV5-1 and TRBJ2-7, with 7 nucleotides matching TRBD1. The CDR3 loop spans 12 amino acids. CDR1 and CDR2 (germline): SGHRS, YFSETQ. Losses at the gene ends were 5 bases for V and 5 bases for J; bases not matched to a gene: 4. The CDR3 loop is CASRYRGDEQYF. As DNA, the CDR3 is TGCGCCAGCAGATACAGGGGCGACGAGCAGTACTTC.

The chain links TRBV30 to TRBJ2-1; TRBD1 might be the D (6 bases). The CDR3 contains 13 residues. V was pared by 1 base and J by 10 bases, with 14 bases between. Per germline, CDR1 GTSNPN and CDR2 SVGIG (reference sequence). The CDR3 region has the DNA TGTGCCTGGAGTGCTCAGGGGCCCGAGGAGCAGTTCTTC. Its translation is CAWSAQGPEEQFF.

The rearrangement joins TRBV14 to TRBJ2-1; no definite D call. V was pared by 1 base and J by 4 bases, with 5 bases between. Germline lookup yields CDR1 SGHDN and CDR2 FVKESK. The CDR3 sequence is 13 residues long. CDR3 in DNA: TGTGCCAGCAGCCAAGCGGTTTACAATGAGCAGTTCTTC. It specifies CASSQAVYNEQFF.

The chain is built from TRBV30 and TRBJ2-7; D gene uncertain. Per the germline V gene, CDR1 is GTSNPN and CDR2 is SVGIG (reference sequence). V dropped 0 bases and J dropped 6 bases, with 3 bases sitting between them. There are 10 residues in the CDR3. CDR3: CAWSVGEQYF. DNA of the CDR3: TGTGCCTGGAGTGTCGGCGAGCAGTACTTC.

The chain has TRBV7-8 and TRBJ2-7; D is possibly TRBD2 (6 bases). Per the germline V gene, CDR1 is SGHVS and CDR2 is FQNEAQ. Trimming pared 4 bases from V and 2 bases from J, leaving 21 bases between. This CDR3 contains 17 residues. The CDR3 is CASSSDDSGPPTYEQYF. The CDR3 coding sequence is TGTGCCAGCAGCTCCGATGATAGCGGCCCGCCTACCTACGAGCAGTACTTC.

This chain links TRBV18 with TRBJ1-2, with unresolved D. V dropped 5 bases and J dropped 2 bases, with 12 bases sitting between them. Germline V gene lookup returns CDR1 KGHSH and CDR2 LQKENI. The CDR3 has 14 residues. The CDR3 sequence: CASSGSGENYGYTF. CDR3 DNA sequence: TGTGCCAGCTCAGGCAGCGGGGAGAACTATGGCTACACCTTC.

The chain has TRBV11-2 and TRBJ1-2; 10 bases are shared with TRBD1. CDR3 length: 14 amino acids. With V trimmed by 1 base and J by 4 bases, 0 bases remained unmatched. In germline, CDR1 is SGHAT, CDR2 FQNNGV. The CDR3 DNA reads TGTGCCAGCAGCTTAGGGACAGGGGGCTATGGCTACACCTTC. Protein sequence: CASSLGTGGYGYTF.

This chain uses TRBV6-6 with TRBJ2-7; no firm D call. Germline V gene sequence: CDR1 MNHNY, CDR2 SVGAGI (reference sequence). CDR3 length equals 16 residues. The ends were cut back, 0 bases at V and 1 base at J, with 13 bases in the middle. Here the CDR3 reads CASSYSESLGSYEQYF. DNA for the CDR3: TGTGCCAGCAGTTACTCAGAGAGCTTAGGATCCTACGAGCAGTACTTC.